Presented here are 30 T cell receptor beta chains from one specimen sequenced in a study of cytomegalovirus exposure and HLA in healthy donors. A multiplex PCR was run with 60 Vbeta primers and 13 Jbeta primers. The method was immunoSEQ multiplex PCR; TCRdb's version includes in-frame clones alone and lacks a portion of them. The profile shows about 150,000 clones, 84% of them singletons. Material: PBMCs. The receptor set was obtained from a boy aged 2 to 10 in good health and CMV-seronegative.

This chain joins TRBV25-1 and TRBJ2-4; possibly TRBD2 for D (5 bases). Germline loops: CDR1 MGHDK, CDR2 SYGVNS. The V end was cut by 1 base, the J end by 0 bases, with 10 bases between. This CDR3 has 16 residues. Here the CDR3 reads CASSESVEAAKNIQYF. The DNA for the CDR3 is TGTGCCAGCAGTGAATCGGTGGAGGCAGCCAAAAACATTCAGTACTTC. Drawing the rest from reference TRBV25-1 and TRBJ2-4, the complete variable domain is EADIYQTPRYLVIGTGKKITLECSQTMGHDKMYWYQQDPGMELHLIHYSYGVNSTEKGDLSSESTVSRIRTEHFPLTLESARPSHTSQYLCASSESVEAAKNIQYFGAGTRLSVL.

This chain links TRBV4-1 with TRBJ2-7; D gene ambiguous. Germline CDR1 reads MGHRA; CDR2 reads YSYEKL. V was pared by 6 bases and J by 0 bases, with 12 bases between. The CDR3 contains 14 residues. The DNA for the CDR3 is TGCGCCAGCAGTTGGAGCTTAGGCTCCTACGAGCAGTACTTC. Amino acids: CASSWSLGSYEQYF.

V and J are TRBV7-9 and TRBJ2-7; no definite D call. Germline CDR1 SEHNR, CDR2 FQNEAQ (reference sequence). Trimming pared 2 bases from V and 6 bases from J, leaving 14 bases between. The CDR3 is 14 amino acids. The CDR3, as DNA: TGTGCCAGCAGCTTAAGCCCCCAATCCGGCGAGCAGTACTTC. Residues: CASSLSPQSGEQYF.

The chain uses TRBV19 and TRBJ2-5, with 12 bases that match TRBD2. Germline CDR1 LNHDA, CDR2 SQIVND (reference sequence). Trimming took 3 bases from V and 5 from J; bases not matched to a gene: 10. CDR3 length equals 17 residues. The chain's CDR3 is CASSIKRLAGVLETQYF. CDR3 sequence (DNA): TGTGCCAGTAGTATCAAGCGACTAGCGGGAGTACTGGAGACCCAGTACTTC.

The chain links TRBV6-1 to TRBJ2-2, with unresolved D. Germline V gives CDR1 MNHNS, CDR2 SASEGT. V shed 6 bases and J shed 8 bases, with 7 bases lying between them. CDR3 length: 11 residues. CDR3 in DNA: TGTGCCAGCAGCCCAATTGGGGAGCTGTTTTTT. Translation: CASSPIGELFF.

The chain links TRBV29-1 to TRBJ1-2; 8 bases agree with TRBD1. V trimming: 3 bases; J trimming: 7 bases; junction bases outside the gene matches: 7. Looked up from germline, CDR1 is SQVTM and CDR2 is ANQGSEA. The CDR3 covers 13 residues. The chain's CDR3 is CSVDGTGGPGYTF. The DNA of the CDR3 is TGCAGCGTTGATGGGACAGGAGGGCCTGGCTACACCTTC.

The V and J genes are TRBV7-9 and TRBJ2-4, with D perhaps matching TRBD2 (6 bases). This CDR3 is 13 amino acids long. Trimming took 1 base from V and 5 from J, leaving 6 bases between them. CDR1 SEHNR and CDR2 FQNEAQ come from the germline V gene (reference sequence). CDR3 region: CASSLGGENIQYF. DNA of the CDR3: TGTGCCAGCAGCTTAGGGGGGGAAAACATTCAGTACTTC. The entire variable domain, with the rest obtained from reference TRBV7-9 and TRBJ2-4, is as follows: DTGVSQNPRHKITKRGQNVTFRCDPISEHNRLYWYRQTLGQGPEFLTYFQNEAQLEKSRLLSDRFSAERPKGSFSTLEIQRTEQGDSAMYLCASSLGGENIQYFGAGTRLSVL.

J is TRBJ2-7 and V is TRBV27; 11 bases are a match to TRBD2. CDR3 length equals 15 residues. After removal of 4 bases from V and 5 bases from J, the junction contained 7 bases not matched to a gene. Germline lookup yields CDR1 MNHEY and CDR2 SMNVEV (reference sequence). CDR3 in amino acids: CASSSLAGGIHEQYF. In nucleotides, the CDR3 is TGTGCCAGCAGTTCGCTAGCGGGAGGAATCCACGAGCAGTACTTC.

CDR3 sequence reads: CASSRTLAGGPNEQFF. DNA of the CDR3: TGCGCCAGCAGCCGAACACTAGCGGGAGGGCCCAATGAGCAGTTCTTC. The chain carries TRBV5-1 and TRBJ2-1; TRBD2 matches at 13 bases. Trimming at V came to 4 bases and at J to 6 bases, leaving 7 bases not matched to a gene. Per germline, CDR1 SGHRS and CDR2 YFSETQ. CDR3 length equals 16 residues.

V and J are TRBV29-1 and TRBJ1-1; TRBD1 aligns across 8 bases. Per the germline V gene, CDR1 is SQVTM and CDR2 is ANQGSEA. The CDR3 extends over 13 amino acids. With 7 bases clipped from V and 3 bases from J, the junction kept 7 bases outside the gene matches. As DNA, the CDR3 is TGCAGCGCCCGGACAGGGATGGACACTGAAGCTTTCTTT. As protein: CSARTGMDTEAFF.

The chain uses TRBV11-2 and TRBJ2-2; tentatively, D is TRBD1 (5 bases). The CDR3 is 16 amino acids. The germline V and J ends were trimmed by 5 bases and 3 bases, with 16 bases remaining between them. Germline V gene lookup returns CDR1 SGHAT and CDR2 FQNNGV. The CDR3 spells CASSHPGADYTGELFF. The CDR3 nucleotides are TGTGCCAGCAGCCATCCTGGGGCAGATTACACCGGGGAGCTGTTTTTT.

The CDR3 loop reads CASAGREGRNTGELFF. DNA of the CDR3: TGTGCCAGCGCGGGGCGGGAGGGAAGAAACACCGGGGAGCTGTTTTTT. The chain uses TRBV9 and TRBJ2-2, with 9 nucleotides matching TRBD2. V lost 7 bases to trimming and J lost 2 bases; unmatched junction nucleotides: 9. Germline V gives CDR1 SGDLS, CDR2 YYNGEE. The CDR3 extends over 16 amino acids.

The chain joins TRBV6-1 to TRBJ2-1; 8 nucleotides align to TRBD2. Germline loops: CDR1 MNHNS, CDR2 SASEGT. The CDR3 extends over 17 amino acids. Trimming took 1 base from V and 5 from J; bases not matched to a gene: 10. The CDR3 DNA reads TGTGCCAGCAGTGAAGGTCGTGTTAGCGGGATGAACAATGAGCAGTTCTTC. As protein: CASSEGRVSGMNNEQFF.

The genes are TRBV5-1 and TRBJ1-1, with 7 bases lining up with TRBD1. CDR1 and CDR2 (germline): SGHRS, YFSETQ. The CDR3 totals 15 residues. The V segment lost 4 bases and the J segment 3 bases; nucleotides outside the gene matches: 9. The CDR3 DNA reads as TGCGCCAGCAGCCTTGACAGGGATTGGCACACTGAAGCTTTCTTT. This sequence encodes CASSLDRDWHTEAFF.

This clone was counted a single time. This chain uses TRBV15 with TRBJ2-7, with 8 positions matching TRBD2. V lost 5 bases and J lost 3; bases outside the gene matches: 6. The CDR3 has 14 residues. The germline V gene encodes CDR1 LNHNV and CDR2 YYDKDF (reference sequence). The CDR3, as DNA: TGTGCCACCAGCTTAAGCGGGAGAAGCTACGAGCAGTACTTC. Residues: CATSLSGRSYEQYF.

The chain employs TRBV27 and TRBJ2-3, with D unclear. This CDR3 is built from 15 residues. V shed 9 bases and J shed 2 bases, with 18 bases lying between them. From germline, CDR1 is MNHEY and CDR2 SMNVEV (reference sequence). The CDR3 here is CASRINGLNTDTQYF. The CDR3 nucleotides read TGTGCCAGTCGAATTAATGGGCTAAACACAGATACGCAGTATTTT.

The chain couples TRBV6-6 to TRBJ1-4; TRBD1 is a possible D gene (5 bases). The CDR3 has 14 residues. Looked up from germline, CDR1 is MNHNY and CDR2 is SVGAGI (reference sequence). The V end lost 1 base, the J end lost 5 bases, and 8 bases lay between the germline ends. In nucleotides, the CDR3 is TGTGCCAGCAGTTACTTACAGGCGAATGAAAAACTGTTTTTT. It encodes CASSYLQANEKLFF.

The chain has TRBV5-1 and TRBJ2-7; 11 nucleotides agree with TRBD2. Germline V gives CDR1 SGHRS, CDR2 YFSETQ. The V gene end was trimmed by 5 bases and the J gene end by 0 bases; junction bases not matched to a gene: 4. The CDR3 loop spans 15 amino acids. The CDR3 nucleotides read TGCGCCAGCAGAGTAGCGGGAGGGAGCTCCTACGAGCAGTACTTC. Protein product: CASRVAGGSSYEQYF.

The chain joins TRBV29-1 to TRBJ2-7; 8 positions match TRBD1. The germline V gene has CDR1 SQVTM and CDR2 ANQGSEA. J was trimmed by 1 base and V by 6 bases; bases with no gene match: 11. The CDR3 totals 15 residues. CDR3 coding DNA: TGCAGCGTCGAAACCCCGGACAGGGATTCCTACGAGCAGTACTTC. Translated: CSVETPDRDSYEQYF.

The chain is built from TRBV15 and TRBJ1-2; the D gene is possibly TRBD1 (5 bases). This CDR3 has 17 amino acids. Germline lookup yields CDR1 LNHNV and CDR2 YYDKDF (reference sequence). Trimming removed 1 base at V and 3 bases at J, with 18 bases between. CDR3: CATSRGEVSGEDYGYTF. DNA for the CDR3: TGTGCCACCAGCAGAGGAGAAGTTTCGGGGGAGGACTATGGCTACACCTTC. Complete variable domain (other parts from reference TRBV15 and TRBJ1-2): DAMVIQNPRYQVTQFGKPVTLSCSQTLNHNVMYWYQQKSSQAPKLLFHYYDKDFNNEADTPDNFQSRRPNTSFCFLDIRSPGLGDTAMYLCATSRGEVSGEDYGYTFGSGTRLTVV.

The rearrangement joins TRBV13 to TRBJ2-1, with TRBD2 matching over 10 bases. Germline V gene lookup returns CDR1 PRHDT and CDR2 FYEKMQ (reference sequence). V shed 5 bases and J 3 bases; nucleotides not matched to a gene: 4. This CDR3 is built from 15 residues. In DNA form, the CDR3 reads TGTGCCAGCAGCCGGCGACTAGCGGGCTACAATGAGCAGTTCTTC. This encodes CASSRRLAGYNEQFF.

The V call is TRBV11-2, the J call TRBJ1-2, with D uncertain. V was pared by 1 base and J by 2 bases, with 11 bases between. The germline CDR1 and CDR2 sequences are SGHAT and FQNNGV. CDR3 length: 15 residues. The CDR3: CASSLGLLGNYGYTF. The DNA for the CDR3 is TGTGCCAGCAGCTTAGGACTTCTCGGAAACTATGGCTACACCTTC.

The chain employs TRBV27 and TRBJ2-7, with 10 bases lining up with TRBD1. This CDR3 has 15 residues. In germline, CDR1 is MNHEY, CDR2 SMNVEV (reference sequence). J gave up 3 bases and V 6 bases, and 8 bases lay outside the gene matches. The CDR3 region has the DNA TGTGCCAGCAGGCCGGGGGACAGGGGTTTCTACGAGCAGTACTTC. Amino acids: CASRPGDRGFYEQYF.

The chain uses TRBV27 and TRBJ2-5; the D gene is possibly TRBD2 (7 bases). Trimming shortened V by 6 bases and J by 3 bases, and 20 bases separated the two germline ends. CDR3 length: 16 residues. The germline CDR1 and CDR2 sequences are MNHEY and SMNVEV (reference sequence). CDR3 protein: CASSPRGEGVEETQYF. The CDR3 DNA follows: TGTGCCAGCAGCCCGAGGGGGGAGGGCGTAGAAGAGACCCAGTACTTC.

The chain is built from TRBV4-1 and TRBJ2-3, with D possibly TRBD2 on 5 matching bases. CDR3 length equals 14 residues. V dropped 4 bases and J dropped 5 bases, with 13 bases sitting between them. Per the germline V gene, CDR1 is MGHRA and CDR2 is YSYEKL. The CDR3 DNA follows: TGCGCCAGCAGCCCTCTTCCCGGGGAAGATACGCAGTATTTT. This sequence encodes CASSPLPGEDTQYF.

This clone was picked up a small number of times. The chain is built from TRBV7-9 and TRBJ1-1; D unresolved. Deletions cut 5 bases from V and 5 bases from J, with 12 bases between. The CDR3 consists of 13 residues. From germline, CDR1 is SEHNR and CDR2 FQNEAQ (reference sequence). The CDR3 loop is CASSQPSRTEAFF. The CDR3 DNA reads TGTGCCAGCAGCCAACCTTCCCGGACTGAAGCTTTCTTT.

Written as DNA, the CDR3 is TGTGCCAGCAGTCCACAGGACCACGAGCAGTACTTC. It translates to CASSPQDHEQYF. The chain has TRBV7-9 and TRBJ2-7, with D possibly being TRBD1 (5 bases). The V end lost 6 bases, the J end lost 5 bases, and 11 bases lay between the germline ends. Germline CDR1 reads SEHNR; CDR2 reads FQNEAQ (reference sequence). The CDR3 consists of 12 residues.

The CDR3 here is CASSLQGNGYTF. CDR3 bases: TGTGCCAGCAGTTTACAGGGTAATGGCTACACCTTC. The rearrangement links TRBV28 to TRBJ1-2; a possible D gene is TRBD1 (5 bases). CDR3 length equals 12 residues. V lost 2 bases to trimming and J lost 6 bases, with 7 bases between them. CDR1 is MDHEN and CDR2 is SYDVKM in the germline V gene.

This clone was picked up a small number of times. The chain links TRBV6-6 to TRBJ1-2; no clear D gene. This CDR3 is built from 14 residues. V was shortened by 2 bases and J by 4 bases, with 11 bases between the two germline ends. Germline CDR1 MNHNY, CDR2 SVGAGI (reference sequence). The CDR3 here is CASSYVSQTYGYTF. In DNA form, the CDR3 reads TGTGCCAGCAGTTACGTGTCACAAACCTATGGCTACACCTTC.

This clone was counted only a few times. The chain joins TRBV28 to TRBJ1-1; TRBD1 might be the D (6 bases). CDR3 length: 14 amino acids. Germline values: CDR1 MDHEN, CDR2 SYDVKM. V was shortened by 6 bases and J by 5 bases, with 16 bases between the two germline ends. The CDR3 nucleotides are TGTGCCAGCAGCGAACAGGGAAGGGGAACTGAAGCTTTCTTT. This gives the protein CASSEQGRGTEAFF.